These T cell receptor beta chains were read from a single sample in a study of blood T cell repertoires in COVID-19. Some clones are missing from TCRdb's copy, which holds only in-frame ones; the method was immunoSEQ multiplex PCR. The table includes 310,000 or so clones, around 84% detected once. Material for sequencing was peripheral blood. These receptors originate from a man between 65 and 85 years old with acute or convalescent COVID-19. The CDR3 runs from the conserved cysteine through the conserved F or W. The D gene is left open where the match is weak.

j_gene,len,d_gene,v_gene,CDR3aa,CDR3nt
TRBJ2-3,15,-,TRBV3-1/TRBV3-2,CASSQVLRTTDTQYF,TGTGCCAGCAGCCAAGTTCTGCGTACCACAGATACGCAGTATTTT
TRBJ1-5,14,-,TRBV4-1,CASSQGGRDQPQHF,TGCGCCAGCAGCCAAGGAGGGAGGGATCAGCCCCAGCATTTT
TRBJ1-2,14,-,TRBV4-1,CASSPISTNYGYTF,TGCGCCAGCAGCCCAATATCTACTAACTATGGCTACACCTTC
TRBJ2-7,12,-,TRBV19,CATLDRSYEQYF,TGTGCCACCCTAGACAGGTCCTACGAGCAGTACTTC
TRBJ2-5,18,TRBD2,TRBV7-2,CASSLASIRGLKEETQYF,TGTGCCAGCAGCTTAGCCTCAATAAGGGGACTAAAGGAAGAGACCCAGTACTTC
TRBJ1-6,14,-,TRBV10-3,CAISEPTTGSPLHF,TGTGCCATCAGTGAGCCAACTACCGGTTCACCCCTCCACTTT
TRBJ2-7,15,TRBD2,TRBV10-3,CAISESASGSYEQYF,TGTGCCATCAGTGAGTCTGCTAGCGGGAGCTACGAGCAGTACTTC
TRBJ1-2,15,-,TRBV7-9,CASSLDRDMGIGYTF,TGTGCCAGCAGCTTAGACCGGGACATGGGCATTGGCTACACCTTC
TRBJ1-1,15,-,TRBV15,CATSSKRDSNTEAFF,TGTGCCACCAGCAGTAAACGGGACTCGAACACTGAAGCTTTCTTT
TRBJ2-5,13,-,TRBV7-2,CASSFQAQETQYF,TGTGCCAGCAGCTTTCAAGCACAAGAGACCCAGTACTTC
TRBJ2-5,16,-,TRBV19,CASSIVSASGQETQYF,TGTGCCAGTAGTATCGTCTCGGCCAGCGGCCAAGAGACCCAGTACTTC
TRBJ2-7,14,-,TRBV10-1,CASRRRGRTYEQYF,TGCGCCAGCAGGAGGAGGGGCAGAACCTACGAGCAGTACTTC
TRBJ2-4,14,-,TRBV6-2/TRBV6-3,CASSSLADKNIQYF,TGTGCCAGCAGTTCCTTAGCGGACAAAAACATTCAGTACTTC
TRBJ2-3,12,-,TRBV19,CASSSRADTQYF,TGTGCCAGTAGTAGTAGAGCAGATACGCAGTATTTT
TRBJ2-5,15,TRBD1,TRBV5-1,CASSLEGTGTETQYF,TGCGCCAGCAGCTTGGAAGGGACAGGCACAGAGACCCAGTACTTC
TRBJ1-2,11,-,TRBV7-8,CASSTGGGYTF,TGTGCCAGCAGCACGGGAGGCGGCTACACCTTC
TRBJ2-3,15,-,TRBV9,CASSPRTASTDTQYF,TGTGCCAGCAGCCCCCGGACTGCGAGCACAGATACGCAGTATTTT